This record concerns one TCR beta chain sequence. Its antigen specificity is not known. No much larger clone is present one base from it, and per-base qualities are unavailable. CD8 naive samples were CD45RO-negative cells positively selected for CCR7, giving a CD45RA+CCR7+ population that excluded TemRA cells. Donors were healthy HIV-negative adults with no recently reported acute infections or vaccinations. Every donor was a Caucasian adult residing in Nashville, Tennessee, USA. Blood was collected by leukapheresis, and PBMCs were isolated by Ficoll-Histopaque density gradient centrifugation and then cryopreserved in liquid nitrogen vapor phase. Analytical flow cytometry was used to check the purity and quantity of every magnetically sorted T cell population. Genomic DNA was isolated from every sorted fraction and measured by UV absorbance on a Nanodrop 2000c. The CDR3 holds 13 amino acids from the cysteine to the phenylalanine. Here the CDR3 DNA is all that survives: 39 bases in frame from base 1. Trimming costs V 3 bases and J 6 bases, and their ends lie 12 bases apart. The germline V gene (reference sequence) provides CDR1 LNHDA and CDR2 SQIVND.

The sample belongs to a study of shared clonotypes between healthy human individuals (dated by TCRdb to 2018 to 2021). Study-level background: Three men and a couple of women, aged 18 to 49 years, made up the cohort. Different laboratories and diverse techniques were used to prepare libraries and sequence TCR repertoires, to increase sequencing depth and limit assay-specific biases. Blood TCR repertoires of a handful of healthy adults were deeply sequenced to estimate repertoire size and the extent of clonotype sharing between individuals. For each donor, CD4 naive and CD4 memory were each run on three plates, CD8 naive on two plates, and CD8 memory on one plate. Leukapheresis yielded between about 0.85 and 10 billion PBMCs per donor. General study outcomes and caveats: Only blood was sampled, and tissue TCR repertoires likely differ from those in blood. When a handful of donors were compared, the shared fraction of clonotypes was 5% to 6.5% for naive CD4, around 3.6% for naive CD8, 2% to 2.5% for memory CD4, and 0.3% to 0.5% for memory CD8. Estimated clonotype richness was generally larger for naive than for memory subsets. Even with the large sequencing depth, rarefaction of the sorted-subset datasets indicated that sequencing was incomplete. Compared with non-shared clonotypes, clonotypes shared by all four sorted-subset donors had higher generation probabilities. Pairwise subsampling led to the expectation that sequencing depth would affect the degree of clonotype sharing among donors. The small number of donors limited the genetic and exposure-history diversity represented.

TCR CDR3 regions were amplified from genomic DNA by multiplex PCR using the deep immunoSEQ assay. For each cell subset, the extracted genomic DNA was distributed evenly across all wells of several immunoSEQ 96-well plates, and each plate served as one replicate. For sorted subsets, 150 to 250 ng genomic DNA, equal to about 30,000 T cell genomes, was loaded into each replicate PCR. The purified libraries were quantified using a Qubit 3.0 fluorometer, sized with a Bioanalyzer 2100, and then quantified again using the KAPA Library Quantification kit. Each immunoSEQ 96-well plate was sequenced on its own single-read 150-cycle Illumina NextSeq 550 flow cell. The authors processed their data as follows. Because the immunoSEQ output included only junctional sequences and no quality scores, the filtering could not be the same as the filtering used for full-length reads. Sequences were annotated with PyIR, a Python wrapper for IgBLAST v1.9, using IMGT germline references to assign V/J genes and CDR3. Reads were filtered out if the reads had weak V/J assignments (E-value above 1e-6), no CDR3, stop codons, out-of-frame junctions, or ambiguous translated residues. V3J clonotypes were defined as sequences sharing an identical inferred V gene, J gene, and CDR3 amino acid sequence. To compute the percentage overlap between repertoires, the number of shared unique clonotypes was divided by the size of the smaller repertoire. Richness of each repertoire was evaluated using RTK rarefaction, the Chao1 estimator, and Recon v2.1 estimates of unobserved clonotypes. OLGA was used to compute generation probabilities for all TCRbeta clonotypes that the gDNA method yielded from a handful of donors. This is the immuneACCESS table as TCRdb keeps it, with only in-frame sequences that have V and J called. A part of the clones is gone; compared with another copy, unresolved V genes explain less than half, and the rest is unexplained. The D gene and trimming were derived from the DNA, and the V and J assignments and clone size from that table. Counted in this sample were 2 million to 2.5 million clones; around 93% of them appeared once. Under 2% of the sample belongs to the ten largest clones.

Sequenced sample: naive CD8+ T cells from PBMCs. What this sample's cell subset or site label stands for: CD45RA+CCR7+. This TCR was sampled from a man between 18 and 29 years old in good health. Some clones in this sample may be carry-over from other donors' samples. The rearrangement combines TRBV19 with TRBJ2-7, with no D gene named confidently. The nucleotides read TGTGCCAGTAGTATCGCGACATGGGGCGAGCAGTACTTC. Its amino acids are CASSIATWGEQYF. The full variable domain, with segments outside the CDR3 supplied by the reference TRBV19 and TRBJ2-7 proteins, appears as DGGITQSPKYLFRKEGQNVTLSCEQNLNHDAMYWYRQDPGQGLRLIYYSQIVNDFQKGDIAEGYSVSREKKESFPLTVTSAQKNPTAFYLCASSIATWGEQYFGPGTRLTVT.